The clone carrying this T cell receptor (beta chain) has only a few counts. Its matching antigen is unknown. This entry is derived from a study of CD8+ T cells in alopecia areata. Notes on the study in general: A great number of expanded lesional clones endured in scalp and blood during tofacitinib. Possibly because of HLA-related factors, TCR sharing was less clear across patients than in mice.

Following RNA extraction, reverse transcription yielded cDNA that acted as the sequencing template. Some clones are missing from TCRdb's copy, which holds only in-frame ones; the method was immunoSEQ multiplex PCR. Here the sample spans 150,000 to 200,000 clones, 60% being singletons. Looked up from germline, CDR1 is SGDLS and CDR2 is YYNGEE. The V and J ends lost 4 bases and 5 bases, in that order; junction bases with no gene match: 4. The CDR3 sequence is 15 residues long. Specified treatment: oral pan-JAK inhibitor, 5-10 mg twice daily. The study team obtained lesional scalp punch biopsies and peripheral blood from alopecia areata patients.

The V and J genes are TRBV9 and TRBJ1-6; TRBD1 matches at 9 bases. Sequences were derived from CD4+ T cells sorted from blood, sampled at week 4, from a patient treated with tofacitinib. This TCR was recovered from a human donor with alopecia areata. This CDR3 is CASSPRQGDNSPLHF. The CDR3 DNA reads TGTGCCAGCAGCCCCCGACAGGGGGATAATTCACCCCTCCACTTT.